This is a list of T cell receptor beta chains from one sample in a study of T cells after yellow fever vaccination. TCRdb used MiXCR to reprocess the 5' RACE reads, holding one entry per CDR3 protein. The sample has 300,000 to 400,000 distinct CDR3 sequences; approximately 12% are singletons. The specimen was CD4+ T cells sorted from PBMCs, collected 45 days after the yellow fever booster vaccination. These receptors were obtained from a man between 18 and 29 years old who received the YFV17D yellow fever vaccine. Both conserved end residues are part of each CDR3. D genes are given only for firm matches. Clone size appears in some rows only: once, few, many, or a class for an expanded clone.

CDR3aa: CASSRGYEQYF; CDR3nt: TGTGCCAGCAGTCGGGGCTACGAGCAGTACTTC; v_gene: TRBV12-3/TRBV12-4; abundance: many; j_gene: TRBJ2-7; d_gene: -
CDR3aa: CASSTHLGPDTQYF; CDR3nt: TGCGCCAGCAGCACGCATCTGGGGCCAGATACGCAGTATTTT; v_gene: TRBV5-1; abundance: many; j_gene: TRBJ2-3; d_gene: -
CDR3aa: CASSQLFQNFRDSLLNTEAFF; CDR3nt: TGCGCCAGCAGCCAGCTATTCCAGAATTTCCGGGACAGCCTTCTGAACACTGAAGCTTTCTTT; v_gene: TRBV4-1; abundance: many; j_gene: TRBJ1-1; d_gene: TRBD1
CDR3aa: CASSPRGGLGTEAFF; CDR3nt: TGTGCCAGCAGCCCGCGGGGTGGTTTAGGAACTGAAGCTTTCTTT; v_gene: TRBV9; abundance: few; j_gene: TRBJ1-1; d_gene: -
CDR3aa: CASSYSTGGGYGYTF; CDR3nt: TGTGCCAGCAGTTACTCGACAGGGGGCGGGTATGGCTACACCTTC; v_gene: TRBV6-5; abundance: many; j_gene: TRBJ1-2; d_gene: TRBD1
CDR3aa: CASTQGETQYF; CDR3nt: TGTGCCAGCACCCAAGGGGAGACCCAGTACTTC; v_gene: TRBV12-3/TRBV12-4; abundance: many; j_gene: TRBJ2-5; d_gene: -
CDR3aa: CASSPGTRSDGYTF; CDR3nt: TGTGCCAGCAGCCCAGGGACGAGGTCCGATGGCTACACCTTC; v_gene: TRBV7-2; abundance: few; j_gene: TRBJ1-2; d_gene: -
CDR3aa: CASSPPGTGYGYTF; CDR3nt: TGTGCCAGCTCACCACCGGGAACCGGGTATGGCTACACCTTC; v_gene: TRBV18; abundance: -; j_gene: TRBJ1-2; d_gene: -
CDR3aa: CASSPDRGRQTEAFF; CDR3nt: TGTGCCAGCAGTCCGGACAGGGGGCGACAGACTGAAGCTTTCTTT; v_gene: TRBV12-3/TRBV12-4; abundance: few; j_gene: TRBJ1-1; d_gene: TRBD1
CDR3aa: CASSSVLALPTDTQYF; CDR3nt: TGTGCCAGCAGCTCGGTCCTAGCGCTACCCACAGATACGCAGTATTTT; v_gene: TRBV5-4; abundance: many; j_gene: TRBJ2-3; d_gene: -
CDR3aa: CSAPDRAHGYTF; CDR3nt: TGCAGTGCTCCGGACAGGGCTCATGGCTACACCTTC; v_gene: TRBV20-1; abundance: many; j_gene: TRBJ1-2; d_gene: TRBD1
CDR3aa: CASSLGPGERGRTDTQYF; CDR3nt: TGTGCCAGCAGCTTGGGACCCGGAGAGCGGGGGCGCACAGATACGCAGTATTTT; v_gene: TRBV5-4; abundance: few; j_gene: TRBJ2-3; d_gene: TRBD2
CDR3aa: CASQGTSYNEQFF; CDR3nt: TGTGCCAGCCAGGGAACGTCCTACAATGAGCAGTTCTTC; v_gene: TRBV2; abundance: many; j_gene: TRBJ2-1; d_gene: -
CDR3aa: CASSLFGPGEGRNGYTF; CDR3nt: TGTGCCAGCAGTTTATTCGGCCCCGGGGAGGGGAGGAATGGCTACACCTTC; v_gene: TRBV28; abundance: few; j_gene: TRBJ1-2; d_gene: -
CDR3aa: CASRHRDRGHHGYTF; CDR3nt: TGTGCCAGCAGACATCGGGACAGGGGGCATCATGGCTACACCTTC; v_gene: TRBV7-9; abundance: -; j_gene: TRBJ1-2; d_gene: TRBD1
CDR3aa: CASSFPGNYGYTF; CDR3nt: TGCGCCAGCAGCTTTCCAGGGAACTATGGCTACACCTTC; v_gene: TRBV5-1; abundance: many; j_gene: TRBJ1-2; d_gene: -
CDR3aa: CASSYGGETQYF; CDR3nt: TGTGCCAGCAGTTATGGGGGAGAGACCCAGTACTTC; v_gene: TRBV6-2/TRBV6-3; abundance: few; j_gene: TRBJ2-5; d_gene: -
CDR3aa: CASSQGFQREQYF; CDR3nt: TGCGCCAGCAGCCAGGGTTTTCAGAGGGAGCAGTACTTC; v_gene: TRBV4-3; abundance: many; j_gene: TRBJ2-7; d_gene: -
CDR3aa: CASSFSPHGAFF; CDR3nt: TGTGCCAGCAGCTTTTCACCTCACGGAGCTTTCTTT; v_gene: TRBV5-6; abundance: -; j_gene: TRBJ1-1; d_gene: -
CDR3aa: CASSFVREETQYF; CDR3nt: TGTGCCAGCAGCTTCGTTAGGGAAGAGACCCAGTACTTC; v_gene: TRBV7-2; abundance: -; j_gene: TRBJ2-5; d_gene: -
CDR3aa: CSARVPTGGTGELFF; CDR3nt: TGCAGTGCTAGAGTTCCCACGGGGGGTACCGGGGAGCTGTTTTTT; v_gene: TRBV20-1; abundance: few; j_gene: TRBJ2-2; d_gene: TRBD2
CDR3aa: CASSPRGSNYGYTF; CDR3nt: TGCGCCAGCAGCCCTCGGGGCTCCAACTATGGCTACACCTTC; v_gene: TRBV4-3; abundance: many; j_gene: TRBJ1-2; d_gene: -
CDR3aa: CSARVGSWASGYTF; CDR3nt: TGCAGTGCTAGAGTGGGCAGTTGGGCCAGTGGCTACACCTTC; v_gene: TRBV20-1; abundance: -; j_gene: TRBJ1-2; d_gene: -
CDR3aa: CASSTRQGANTEAFF; CDR3nt: TGCGCCAGCAGTACCCGACAGGGGGCCAACACTGAAGCTTTCTTT; v_gene: TRBV4-1; abundance: -; j_gene: TRBJ1-1; d_gene: TRBD1
CDR3aa: CASSEQGGAYGYTF; CDR3nt: TGTGCCAGCAGTGAACAGGGAGGAGCCTATGGCTACACCTTC; v_gene: TRBV2; abundance: many; j_gene: TRBJ1-2; d_gene: -
CDR3aa: CASSLSGSGNTIYF; CDR3nt: TGTGCCAGCAGCTTGTCGGGCTCTGGAAACACCATATATTTT; v_gene: TRBV7-9; abundance: many; j_gene: TRBJ1-3; d_gene: -
CDR3aa: CASSFGGEGTDTQYF; CDR3nt: TGCGCCAGCAGCTTCGGCGGGGAGGGCACAGATACGCAGTATTTT; v_gene: TRBV5-1; abundance: -; j_gene: TRBJ2-3; d_gene: -
CDR3aa: CASSPGTGFRNEQFF; CDR3nt: TGCGCCAGCAGCCCCGGGACAGGTTTCCGCAATGAGCAGTTCTTC; v_gene: TRBV5-1; abundance: few; j_gene: TRBJ2-1; d_gene: TRBD1
CDR3aa: CALTRTNQPQHF; CDR3nt: TGTGCCCTAACCCGGACAAATCAGCCCCAGCATTTT; v_gene: TRBV9; abundance: many; j_gene: TRBJ1-5; d_gene: -
CDR3aa: CASSAWDGNEKLFF; CDR3nt: TGTGCCAGCAGCGCCTGGGACGGTAATGAAAAACTGTTTTTT; v_gene: TRBV9; abundance: few; j_gene: TRBJ1-4; d_gene: -
CDR3aa: CASSQGLAGGVVLDTQYF; CDR3nt: TGCGCCAGCAGCCAAGGACTAGCGGGGGGGGTCGTCTTAGATACGCAGTATTTT; v_gene: TRBV4-1; abundance: -; j_gene: TRBJ2-3; d_gene: TRBD2
CDR3aa: CTSSHDRPRQFF; CDR3nt: TGCACCAGCAGCCATGACAGACCGAGGCAGTTCTTC; v_gene: TRBV1; abundance: -; j_gene: TRBJ2-1; d_gene: -
CDR3aa: CSHRGGADTQYF; CDR3nt: TGCAGCCACCGTGGGGGCGCAGATACGCAGTATTTT; v_gene: TRBV20-1; abundance: -; j_gene: TRBJ2-3; d_gene: -
CDR3aa: CASRRAMNTGELFF; CDR3nt: TGTGCCAGCCGAAGAGCGATGAACACCGGGGAGCTGTTTTTT; v_gene: TRBV6-5; abundance: -; j_gene: TRBJ2-2; d_gene: -
CDR3aa: CASSYRGLAEGHTDTQYF; CDR3nt: TGTGCCAGCAGTTACAGGGGCCTAGCGGAGGGTCATACAGATACGCAGTATTTT; v_gene: TRBV6-2/TRBV6-3; abundance: -; j_gene: TRBJ2-3; d_gene: TRBD2
CDR3aa: CASSDKSGLSAYNEQFF; CDR3nt: TGTGCCAGCAGCGACAAATCGGGTTTGAGTGCCTACAATGAGCAGTTCTTC; v_gene: TRBV11-2; abundance: -; j_gene: TRBJ2-1; d_gene: -
CDR3aa: CASSLSGGLSSYNEQFF; CDR3nt: TGCGCCAGCAGCTTGTCAGGGGGCCTGAGCTCCTACAATGAGCAGTTCTTC; v_gene: TRBV5-1; abundance: many; j_gene: TRBJ2-1; d_gene: TRBD1
CDR3aa: CASSPIQETQYF; CDR3nt: TGTGCCAGCAGTCCCATCCAAGAGACCCAGTACTTC; v_gene: TRBV12-3/TRBV12-4; abundance: few; j_gene: TRBJ2-5; d_gene: -
CDR3aa: CANTGASGANVLTF; CDR3nt: TGTGCCAACACAGGGGCCTCTGGGGCCAACGTCCTGACTTTC; v_gene: TRBV12-3/TRBV12-4; abundance: many; j_gene: TRBJ2-6; d_gene: TRBD1
CDR3aa: CASSSRVVGNQPQHF; CDR3nt: TGTGCCAGCAGCTCGAGGGTTGTTGGCAATCAGCCCCAGCATTTT; v_gene: TRBV7-8; abundance: few; j_gene: TRBJ1-5; d_gene: -
CDR3aa: CASSLPSGGAKTQYF; CDR3nt: TGTGCCAGCAGCTTACCCAGCGGGGGGGCCAAGACCCAGTACTTC; v_gene: TRBV7-2; abundance: many; j_gene: TRBJ2-5; d_gene: TRBD2
CDR3aa: CASSGGQGWNTEAFF; CDR3nt: TGTGCCAGCAGTGGCGGACAGGGGTGGAACACTGAAGCTTTCTTT; v_gene: TRBV2; abundance: few; j_gene: TRBJ1-1; d_gene: TRBD1
CDR3aa: CASSLADSVVGELFF; CDR3nt: TGTGCCAGCAGCTTGGCGGACAGTGTCGTTGGGGAGCTGTTTTTT; v_gene: TRBV5-6; abundance: -; j_gene: TRBJ2-2; d_gene: -
CDR3aa: CASRHRTGLFEPLAKNIQYF; CDR3nt: TGTGCCAGCAGACACAGAACCGGCCTCTTCGAACCCCTAGCCAAAAACATTCAGTACTTC; v_gene: TRBV12-3/TRBV12-4; abundance: -; j_gene: TRBJ2-4; d_gene: -
CDR3aa: CSVSTSALIHEQFF; CDR3nt: TGCAGCGTTTCGACTAGCGCGTTAATCCATGAGCAGTTCTTC; v_gene: TRBV29-1; abundance: -; j_gene: TRBJ2-1; d_gene: TRBD2
CDR3aa: CASSPLGGAEGSYNSPLHF; CDR3nt: TGTGCCAGCTCACCACTCGGGGGGGCCGAGGGATCCTATAATTCACCCCTCCACTTT; v_gene: TRBV18; abundance: few; j_gene: TRBJ1-6; d_gene: -
CDR3aa: CASSQERYPSPTDTQYF; CDR3nt: TGCGCCAGCAGCCAAGAGAGGTACCCGAGCCCGACAGATACGCAGTATTTT; v_gene: TRBV4-3; abundance: few; j_gene: TRBJ2-3; d_gene: -
CDR3aa: CASSPGRGEKLFF; CDR3nt: TGTGCCAGCAGCCCCGGGAGGGGGGAAAAACTGTTTTTT; v_gene: TRBV11-2; abundance: -; j_gene: TRBJ1-4; d_gene: -
CDR3aa: CASSLTDLSGANVLTF; CDR3nt: TGTGCCAGCAGCTTGACAGACCTCTCTGGGGCCAACGTCCTGACTTTC; v_gene: TRBV5-5; abundance: -; j_gene: TRBJ2-6; d_gene: -
CDR3aa: CASSRQGLNEQFF; CDR3nt: TGTGCCAGCAGCCGGCAGGGTTTGAATGAGCAGTTCTTC; v_gene: TRBV7-2; abundance: few; j_gene: TRBJ2-1; d_gene: -
CDR3aa: CASSVALGGHYGYTF; CDR3nt: TGTGCCAGCAGCGTAGCCCTCGGGGGCCACTATGGCTACACCTTC; v_gene: TRBV9; abundance: few; j_gene: TRBJ1-2; d_gene: -
CDR3aa: CASMGPASDTQYF; CDR3nt: TGTGCCAGCATGGGGCCGGCATCAGATACGCAGTATTTT; v_gene: TRBV6-2/TRBV6-3; abundance: -; j_gene: TRBJ2-3; d_gene: -
CDR3aa: CASSRDRTSGQQFF; CDR3nt: TGTGCCAGCAGCCGTGATCGGACTAGCGGACAGCAGTTCTTC; v_gene: TRBV7-2; abundance: few; j_gene: TRBJ2-1; d_gene: TRBD2
CDR3aa: CASTGTSRLETQYF; CDR3nt: TGTGCCAGCACTGGGACTTCTCGTTTGGAGACCCAGTACTTC; v_gene: TRBV6-2/TRBV6-3; abundance: many; j_gene: TRBJ2-5; d_gene: -
CDR3aa: CASSQDGRGAGNTIYF; CDR3nt: TGCGCCAGCAGCCAAGATGGCAGGGGGGCTGGAAACACCATATATTTT; v_gene: TRBV4-3; abundance: -; j_gene: TRBJ1-3; d_gene: TRBD1